This T cell receptor beta chain was documented in a study of blood T cell repertoires in COVID-19. This CDR3 comprises 14 residues. Germline V gene lookup returns CDR1 GTSNPN and CDR2 SVGIG (reference sequence). Trimming took off 0 bases at V and 4 bases at J, with 12 bases between the two ends. In the authors' workflow: Reference gene primers were amplified, and this amplification served to estimate nucleated cell counts. Sequencing used immunoSEQ multiplex PCR; TCRdb keeps in-frame clones, though not all of them. V and J calls and clone size are copied from that table; D and trimming were computed from the DNA. The sample has hundreds of thousands of clones, approximately 90% seen once.

The sequence derives from a woman in her sixties or seventies who had recovered from COVID-19. The chain combines TRBV30 with TRBJ1-2; tentative D call: TRBD1 (6 bases). Sequenced material: PBMCs or T cells enriched from blood (not recorded which). DNA for the CDR3: TGTGCCTGGAGTGTAGGGGGGGTTGGCTATGGCTACACCTTC. This translates into CAWSVGGVGYGYTF.